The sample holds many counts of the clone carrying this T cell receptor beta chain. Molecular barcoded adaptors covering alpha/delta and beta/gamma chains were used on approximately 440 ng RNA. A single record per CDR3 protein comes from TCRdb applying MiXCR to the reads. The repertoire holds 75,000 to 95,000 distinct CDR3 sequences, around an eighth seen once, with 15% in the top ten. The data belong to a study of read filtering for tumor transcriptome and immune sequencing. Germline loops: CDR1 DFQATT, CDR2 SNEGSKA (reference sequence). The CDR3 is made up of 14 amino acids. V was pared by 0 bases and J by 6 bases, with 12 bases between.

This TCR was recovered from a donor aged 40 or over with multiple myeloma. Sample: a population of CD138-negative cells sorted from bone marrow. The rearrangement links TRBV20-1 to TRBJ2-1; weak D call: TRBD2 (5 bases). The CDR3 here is CSAREAGSVNEQFF. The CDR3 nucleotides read TGCAGTGCTAGAGAGGCGGGTAGTGTCAATGAGCAGTTCTTC.